The rows below give T cell receptor beta chains drawn from one sample of a study of beta chain features in type 1 diabetes. TCRdb's table, derived via immunoSEQ multiplex PCR, lists solely in-frame clones and lacks some. Among around 360,000 clones listed, 10% to 15% were seen once. The sample consisted of naive CD4+ T cells from blood. Receptors originate from a woman younger than 35 with type 1 diabetes. Both conserved end residues are part of each CDR3. Each record gives: V gene, J gene, clone size, CDR3 protein. Only some rows state a clone size, as once, few, many or a class for expanded clones.

v_call: TRBV30
j_call: TRBJ2-3
clone_size: few
cdr3_aa: CAWSVGLAGADTQYF

v_call: TRBV4-1
j_call: TRBJ2-5
clone_size: -
cdr3_aa: CASSQDVASGELYQETQYF

v_call: TRBV27
j_call: TRBJ2-3
clone_size: -
cdr3_aa: CASSFGDSGGPTDTQYF

v_call: TRBV7-2
j_call: TRBJ1-5
clone_size: -
cdr3_aa: CASRPTGESNQPQHF

v_call: TRBV7-2
j_call: TRBJ2-7
clone_size: -
cdr3_aa: CASSIGTESYEQYF

v_call: TRBV7-2
j_call: TRBJ2-5
clone_size: -
cdr3_aa: CASSPRQGGKTQYF

v_call: TRBV7-2
j_call: TRBJ1-2
clone_size: -
cdr3_aa: CASSLGAPSSGYTF

v_call: TRBV7-2
j_call: TRBJ2-3
clone_size: few
cdr3_aa: CASSSSGSTDTQYF

v_call: TRBV9
j_call: TRBJ2-2
clone_size: -
cdr3_aa: CASSVTSGGTGELFF

v_call: TRBV13
j_call: TRBJ1-2
clone_size: -
cdr3_aa: CASSRRAVAYGYTF

v_call: TRBV6-4
j_call: TRBJ1-1
clone_size: -
cdr3_aa: CASSADRTNTEAFF

v_call: TRBV15
j_call: TRBJ2-7
clone_size: -
cdr3_aa: CATSRAGGPIDEQYF

v_call: TRBV29-1
j_call: TRBJ2-7
clone_size: few
cdr3_aa: CSGGQGKTYEQYF

v_call: TRBV4-1
j_call: TRBJ1-5
clone_size: -
cdr3_aa: CASSHPGGQRSNQPQHF

v_call: TRBV25-1
j_call: TRBJ2-1
clone_size: few
cdr3_aa: CASNFLVRDNEQFF

v_call: TRBV19
j_call: TRBJ1-5
clone_size: few
cdr3_aa: CASTGSSNQPQHF

v_call: TRBV7-2
j_call: TRBJ2-4
clone_size: -
cdr3_aa: CASSSDRGTYIQYF

v_call: TRBV7-2
j_call: TRBJ2-7
clone_size: few
cdr3_aa: CASSRGVEQYF

v_call: TRBV27
j_call: TRBJ1-5
clone_size: -
cdr3_aa: CASSLLQGAGQPQHF

v_call: TRBV5-1
j_call: TRBJ1-2
clone_size: -
cdr3_aa: CASSSGQNYGYTF

v_call: TRBV20-1
j_call: TRBJ1-1
clone_size: few
cdr3_aa: CSARGDTEAFF

v_call: TRBV7-2
j_call: TRBJ1-4
clone_size: few
cdr3_aa: CASSLDGTEGEKLFF

v_call: TRBV6-6
j_call: TRBJ1-2
clone_size: few
cdr3_aa: CASTWENLSGYTF

v_call: TRBV5-1
j_call: TRBJ1-1
clone_size: few
cdr3_aa: CASSSLDTNTEAFF

v_call: TRBV5-1
j_call: TRBJ2-1
clone_size: few
cdr3_aa: CASSLSGRGQVF

v_call: TRBV28
j_call: TRBJ2-1
clone_size: -
cdr3_aa: CASSQLPNEQFF

v_call: TRBV30
j_call: TRBJ1-5
clone_size: few
cdr3_aa: CAWDTYPRGRGNQPQHF

v_call: TRBV2
j_call: TRBJ2-7
clone_size: few
cdr3_aa: CASSEYYEQYF

v_call: TRBV10-3
j_call: TRBJ2-2
clone_size: -
cdr3_aa: CAISEREVTGELFF

v_call: TRBV4-3
j_call: TRBJ2-1
clone_size: few
cdr3_aa: CASSHQLAHNEQFF

v_call: TRBV7-2
j_call: TRBJ1-2
clone_size: -
cdr3_aa: CASSARRGHYGYTF

v_call: TRBV29-1
j_call: TRBJ1-1
clone_size: few
cdr3_aa: CSVPSRPGGSFMNTEAFF

v_call: TRBV5-1
j_call: TRBJ2-5
clone_size: few
cdr3_aa: CASSPRPQGAEETQYF

v_call: TRBV4-1
j_call: TRBJ2-7
clone_size: -
cdr3_aa: CASSQDGQGVTKQYF

v_call: TRBV9
j_call: TRBJ2-3
clone_size: -
cdr3_aa: CASSVGAGAGDTQYF

v_call: TRBV5-4
j_call: TRBJ1-2
clone_size: -
cdr3_aa: CASSQDRVAGYTF

v_call: TRBV10-3
j_call: TRBJ1-1
clone_size: few
cdr3_aa: CAITRDTWGTEAFF